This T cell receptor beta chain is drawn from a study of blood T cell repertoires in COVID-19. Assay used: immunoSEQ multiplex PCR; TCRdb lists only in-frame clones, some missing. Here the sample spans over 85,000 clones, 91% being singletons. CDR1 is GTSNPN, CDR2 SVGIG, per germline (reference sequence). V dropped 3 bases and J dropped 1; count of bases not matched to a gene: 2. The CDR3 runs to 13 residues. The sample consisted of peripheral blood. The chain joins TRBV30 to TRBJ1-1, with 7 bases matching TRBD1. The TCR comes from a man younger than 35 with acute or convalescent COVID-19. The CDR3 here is CAWRGQRNTEAFF. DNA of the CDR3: TGTGCCTGGAGGGGACAGAGGAACACTGAAGCTTTCTTT.